The next 8 T cell receptor beta chains were all read from a single sample in a study of cytomegalovirus exposure and HLA in healthy donors. PCR involved 60 Vbeta and 13 Jbeta primers. Sequenced by immunoSEQ multiplex PCR; TCRdb stores in-frame clones only, minus some. The sample lists about 110,000 clones, about 76% occurring once. Sequencing input: PBMCs. The receptors originated from a woman in her 30s in good health and CMV-seronegative.

The V gene is TRBV27, the J gene TRBJ2-7, with 8 bases identical to TRBD1. This CDR3 region has 14 residues. V shed 4 bases and J 2 bases; nucleotides not matched to a gene: 4. The germline gives CDR1 MNHEY, CDR2 SMNVEV (reference sequence). The CDR3 here is CASSSQGETYEQYF. CDR3 nucleotides: TGTGCCAGCAGTTCACAGGGGGAAACCTACGAGCAGTACTTC.

The chain couples TRBV5-1 to TRBJ2-5, with TRBD1 as a possible D gene (5 bases). The last part of the DNA fits TRBJ2-7 better; the J call may be wrong. The CDR3 consists of 14 residues. Germline assignment: CDR1 SGHRS and CDR2 YFSETQ. CDR3 residues: CASSLVPGPYEQYF. The CDR3 nucleotides read TGCGCCAGCAGCTTGGTGCCAGGGCCCTACGAGCAGTACTTC.

The rearrangement links TRBV5-6 to TRBJ2-7, with D maybe TRBD1 (7 bases). V gave up 4 bases and J gave up 1 base, with 21 bases separating them. Germline CDR1 is SGHDT and CDR2 is YYEEEE. The CDR3 runs 17 residues. The chain's CDR3 is CASSRGTVSLHSYEQYF. In DNA form, the CDR3 reads TGTGCCAGCAGCCGGGGGACAGTTTCCCTCCATTCCTACGAGCAGTACTTC.

In its sample, this clone was seen a few times. V and J are TRBV21-1 and TRBJ2-7; TRBD2 is the table's D call and was not checked against the DNA. TRBV21-1 is listed as a pseudogene. This CDR3 region has 16 residues. As DNA, the CDR3 is TGTGCCAGCAGCCAGGGGCGTAGCGGGAGACAGTACGAGCAGTACTTC. As protein: CASSQGRSGRQYEQYF.

The chain has TRBV11-2 and TRBJ2-5; 8 bases fit TRBD2. Germline V lookup: CDR1 SGHAT, CDR2 FQNNGV. J lost 1 base, V lost 8 bases, and 21 bases had no gene match. CDR3 length: 19 residues. This CDR3 reads CASGRIRYRDGRVQETQYF. The CDR3 nucleotides read TGTGCCAGCGGGCGCATCCGCTACCGGGACGGGAGGGTCCAAGAGACCCAGTACTTC.

The chain couples TRBV20-1 to TRBJ1-2; D not resolved. The CDR3 has 8 amino acids. The germline V gene encodes CDR1 DFQATT and CDR2 SNEGSKA (reference sequence). V dropped 8 bases and J dropped 8 bases, with 6 bases sitting between them. CDR3 DNA: TGCAGTACATCCGGCTACACCTTC. This sequence encodes CSTSGYTF.

V gene TRBV7-2 combines with J gene TRBJ2-3; TRBD2 matches at 11 bases. The CDR3 has 16 amino acids. From germline, CDR1 is SGHTA and CDR2 FQGNSA. J was trimmed by 3 bases and V by 2 bases; bases with no gene match: 4. The CDR3 spells CASSLLAGGGTDTQYF. For the CDR3, the DNA is TGTGCCAGCAGCTTACTAGCGGGAGGTGGAACAGATACGCAGTATTTT.

The chain uses TRBV19 and TRBJ1-5; 10 bases fit TRBD1. V lost 2 bases, J lost 6 bases, and 4 bases stayed unmatched. This CDR3 spans 15 amino acids. The germline V gene has CDR1 LNHDA and CDR2 SQIVND (reference sequence). CDR3 sequence reads: CASSIMGQGIQPQHF. The CDR3 bases are TGTGCCAGTAGTATAATGGGACAGGGGATTCAGCCCCAGCATTTT. The entire variable domain, with the rest obtained from reference TRBV19 and TRBJ1-5, is as follows: DGGITQSPKYLFRKEGQNVTLSCEQNLNHDAMYWYRQDPGQGLRLIYYSQIVNDFQKGDIAEGYSVSREKKESFPLTVTSAQKNPTAFYLCASSIMGQGIQPQHFGDGTRLSIL.